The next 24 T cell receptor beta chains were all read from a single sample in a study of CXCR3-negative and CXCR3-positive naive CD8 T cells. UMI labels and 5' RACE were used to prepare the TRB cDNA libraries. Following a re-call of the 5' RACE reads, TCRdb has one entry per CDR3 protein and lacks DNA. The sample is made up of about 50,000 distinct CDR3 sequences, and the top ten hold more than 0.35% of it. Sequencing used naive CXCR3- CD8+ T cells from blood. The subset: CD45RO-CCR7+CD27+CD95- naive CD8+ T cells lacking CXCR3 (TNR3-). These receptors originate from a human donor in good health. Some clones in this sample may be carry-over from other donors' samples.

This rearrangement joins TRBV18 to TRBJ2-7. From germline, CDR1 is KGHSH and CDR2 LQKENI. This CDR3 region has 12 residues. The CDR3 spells CASSPWTLEQYF.

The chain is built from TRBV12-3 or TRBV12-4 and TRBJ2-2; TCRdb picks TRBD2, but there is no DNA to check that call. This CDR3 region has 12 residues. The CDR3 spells CASSPTRGELFF.

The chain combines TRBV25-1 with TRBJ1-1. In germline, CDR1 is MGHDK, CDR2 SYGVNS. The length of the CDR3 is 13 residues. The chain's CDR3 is CASSEHSNSEAFF.

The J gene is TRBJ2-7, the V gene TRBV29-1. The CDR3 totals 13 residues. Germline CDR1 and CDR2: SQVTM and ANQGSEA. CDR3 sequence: CSVGEQGFYEQYF.

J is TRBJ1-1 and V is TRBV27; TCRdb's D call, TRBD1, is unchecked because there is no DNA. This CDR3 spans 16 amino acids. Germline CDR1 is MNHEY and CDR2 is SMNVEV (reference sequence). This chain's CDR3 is CASSPWTGPMNTEAFF.

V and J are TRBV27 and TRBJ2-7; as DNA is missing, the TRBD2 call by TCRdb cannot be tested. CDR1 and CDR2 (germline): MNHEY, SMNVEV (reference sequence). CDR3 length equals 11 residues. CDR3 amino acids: CASTGGGGQYF.

CDR3 amino acids: CASSLVSRAQETQYF. J is TRBJ2-5 and V is TRBV11-2; TCRdb returns TRBD2, unconfirmable since there is no DNA. The CDR3 contains 15 residues. Germline CDR1 is SGHAT and CDR2 is FQNNGV.

The CDR3 is CASSPDSGSRDYGYTF. This rearrangement joins TRBV7-2 to TRBJ1-2. Germline CDR1 and CDR2: SGHTA and FQGNSA. The length of the CDR3 is 16 residues.

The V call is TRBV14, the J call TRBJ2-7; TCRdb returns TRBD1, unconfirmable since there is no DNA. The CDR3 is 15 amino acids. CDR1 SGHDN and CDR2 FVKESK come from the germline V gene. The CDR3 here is CASSPYRGTTYEQYF.

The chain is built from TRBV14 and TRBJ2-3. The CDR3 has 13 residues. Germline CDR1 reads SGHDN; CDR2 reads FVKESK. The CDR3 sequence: CASSPDSTDTQYF.

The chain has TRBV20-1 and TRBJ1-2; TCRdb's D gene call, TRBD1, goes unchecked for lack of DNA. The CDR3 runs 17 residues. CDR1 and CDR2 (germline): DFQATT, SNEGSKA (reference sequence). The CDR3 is CSALSRDRGGYGYGYSF.

CDR3 loop: CASSPLVAGGPDEQFF. This chain connects TRBV11-2 to TRBJ2-1; TCRdb outputs TRBD2, but without DNA this stays unchecked. The CDR3 totals 16 residues. In germline, CDR1 is SGHAT, CDR2 FQNNGV.

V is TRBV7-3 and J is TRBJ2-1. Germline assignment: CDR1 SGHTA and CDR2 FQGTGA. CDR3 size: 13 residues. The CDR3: CASSRRRKDEQFF.

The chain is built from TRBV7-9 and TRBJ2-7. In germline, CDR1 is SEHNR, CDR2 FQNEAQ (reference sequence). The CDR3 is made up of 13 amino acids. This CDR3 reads CASSFDSSYEQYF.

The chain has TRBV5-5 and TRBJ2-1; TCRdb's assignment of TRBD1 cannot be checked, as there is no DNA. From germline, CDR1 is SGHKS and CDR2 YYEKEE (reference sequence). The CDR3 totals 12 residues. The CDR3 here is CASSSTGEEQFF.

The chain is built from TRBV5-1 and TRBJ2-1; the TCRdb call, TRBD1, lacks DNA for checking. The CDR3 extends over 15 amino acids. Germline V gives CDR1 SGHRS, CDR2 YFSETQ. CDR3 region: CASSSPESTYNEQFF.

The CDR3 spells CASSYLSPDLNPPQHF. This chain joins TRBV6-5 and TRBJ1-5. CDR3 length equals 16 residues. Germline loops: CDR1 MNHEY, CDR2 SVGAGI.

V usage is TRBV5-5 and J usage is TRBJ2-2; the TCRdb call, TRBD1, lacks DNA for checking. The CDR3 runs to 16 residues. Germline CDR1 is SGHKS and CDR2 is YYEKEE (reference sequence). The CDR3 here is CASSYSDRANTGELFF.

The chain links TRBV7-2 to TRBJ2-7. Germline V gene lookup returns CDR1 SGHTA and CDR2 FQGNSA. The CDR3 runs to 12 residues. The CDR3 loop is CASSFSSYEQYF.

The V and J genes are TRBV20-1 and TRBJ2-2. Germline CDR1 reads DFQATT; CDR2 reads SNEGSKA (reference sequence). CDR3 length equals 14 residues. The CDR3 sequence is CSAREGRNTGELFF.

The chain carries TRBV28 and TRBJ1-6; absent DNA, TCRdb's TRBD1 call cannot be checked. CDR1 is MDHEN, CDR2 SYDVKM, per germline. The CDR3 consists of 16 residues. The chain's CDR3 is CASRVQGASYNSPLHF. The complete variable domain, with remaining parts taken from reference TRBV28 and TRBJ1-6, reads DVKVTQSSRYLVKRTGEKVFLECVQDMDHENMFWYRQDPGLGLRLIYFSYDVKMKEKGDIPEGYSVSREKKERFSLILESASTNQTSMYLCASRVQGASYNSPLHFGNGTRLTVT.

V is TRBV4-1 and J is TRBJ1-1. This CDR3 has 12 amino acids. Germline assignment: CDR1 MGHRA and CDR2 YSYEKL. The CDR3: CASSAPNTEAFF.

The CDR3 reads CASSPLSTDTQYF. The rearrangement links TRBV7-3 to TRBJ2-3. The CDR3 spans 13 residues. CDR1 and CDR2 from the germline V gene are SGHTA and FQGTGA.

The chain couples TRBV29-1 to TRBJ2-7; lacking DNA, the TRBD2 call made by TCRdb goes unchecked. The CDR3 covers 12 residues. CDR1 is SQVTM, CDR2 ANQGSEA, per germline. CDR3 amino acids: CSVADWREEQYF.